This T cell receptor beta chain stems from a study of CD8 T cells in ankylosing spondylitis. This clonotype was observed at least ten times. Its target is not known. The CDR3 extends over 16 amino acids. The germline gives CDR1 MGHRA, CDR2 YSYEKL. Trimming took 1 base from V and 9 from J; bases not matched to a gene: 12. Via MiXCR, TCRdb re-called the 5' RACE reads, giving one row per CDR3 protein. The table includes fewer than 200,000 distinct CDR3 sequences, 18% detected once. Study-level points and caveats: Disease-associated clonotypes exhibited CD8+ identity and were relatively infrequent in peripheral blood.

Sequenced: blood, either unsorted or a sorted T cell fraction (not recorded which). This TCR derives from a male donor aged 10-30 years with ankylosing spondylitis or in good health (not recorded which). The J gene is TRBJ1-2, the V gene TRBV4-1; 9 nucleotides agree with TRBD1. The CDR3 bases are TGCGCCAGCAGCCAAGGACTAACCGGGACAGGGCTTCGCTACACCTTC. Translation gives CASSQGLTGTGLRYTF.